These T cell receptor beta chains were read from a single sample in a study of T-cell memory formation after mild COVID-19. TCRdb re-called the 5' RACE reads with MiXCR, one entry per CDR3 protein. The repertoire holds fewer than 700,000 distinct CDR3 sequences, roughly 20% seen once, with approximately 8% in the top ten. Material for sequencing was PBMCs or a T cell subset sorted from them (not recorded which). The receptors stem from an adult woman who had mild COVID-19 (a few samples of this study predate the infection). Cell type and time point are not known. Each CDR3 is given with its conserved first and last residue. The order of the fields is J gene, V gene, clone size, D gene, CDR3 protein, CDR3 DNA. A D gene is named only where the DNA matches it firmly. A row's size may be missing; if present it is once, few, many or a size class.

TRBJ2-3 | TRBV5-5 | few | TRBD1 | CASSPGQGLSGTDTQYF | TGTGCCAGCAGCCCGGGACAGGGGTTGAGTGGCACAGATACGCAGTATTTT
TRBJ2-7 | TRBV6-5 | NA | NA | CASSYSTLAPIYEQYF | TGTGCCAGCAGTTACTCGACGCTAGCGCCGATTTACGAGCAGTACTTC
TRBJ2-5 | TRBV7-9 | many | NA | CASSLGAGGQETQYF | TGTGCCAGCAGCTTAGGGGCCGGCGGGCAAGAGACCCAGTACTTC
TRBJ2-6 | TRBV7-3 | NA | NA | CASSLRWTTSGANVLTF | TGTGCCAGCAGCTTAAGGTGGACGACCTCTGGGGCCAACGTCCTGACTTTC
TRBJ2-7 | TRBV5-1 | NA | NA | CASSLVSQTYEQYF | TGCGCCAGCAGCTTGGTTTCGCAGACCTACGAGCAGTACTTC
TRBJ2-5 | TRBV7-2 | NA | NA | CASSSGLSQETQYF | TGTGCCAGCAGCTCGGGCCTGTCGCAAGAGACCCAGTACTTC
TRBJ1-2 | TRBV7-3 | few | NA | CASSLTGGIDNYGYTF | TGTGCCAGCAGCTTAACTGGAGGGATAGACAACTATGGCTACACCTTC
TRBJ1-2 | TRBV4-2 | NA | TRBD1 | CASSRRETGNGYTF | TGTGCCAGCAGCCGAAGGGAGACAGGGAACGGCTACACCTTC
TRBJ2-7 | TRBV9 | few | NA | CASSPRTGEQYF | TGTGCCAGCAGCCCCCGGACTGGCGAGCAGTACTTC
TRBJ1-2 | TRBV6-1 | few | NA | CASSEDPREGDYTF | TGTGCCAGCAGTGAAGATCCCAGGGAAGGGGATTACACCTTC
TRBJ2-5 | TRBV15 | few | NA | CATSSGGNPQETQYF | TGTGCCACCAGCAGTGGGGGGAACCCCCAAGAGACCCAGTACTTC
TRBJ1-1 | TRBV5-1 | NA | TRBD1 | CASSRELTGDWRTEAFF | TGCGCCAGCAGCCGAGAGCTCACAGGGGACTGGCGTACTGAAGCTTTCTTT
TRBJ2-2 | TRBV7-6 | NA | TRBD1 | CASSQVAGTGKAGELFF | TGTGCCAGCTCCCAAGTCGCCGGGACAGGGAAGGCCGGGGAGCTGTTTTTT
TRBJ1-2 | TRBV11-2 | NA | NA | CASSLEGRVKANYGYTF | TGTGCCAGCAGCTTAGAGGGCAGGGTGAAGGCTAACTATGGCTACACCTTC
TRBJ2-7 | TRBV24-1 | NA | NA | CATGDNYEQYF | TGTGCCACCGGCGATAACTACGAGCAGTACTTC
TRBJ2-7 | TRBV20-1 | NA | TRBD2 | CSARPRDTPSGRYEQYF | TGCAGTGCTCGCCCCCGGGACACGCCTAGCGGGAGATACGAGCAGTACTTC
TRBJ2-2 | TRBV2 | NA | NA | CASTGPGELFF | TGTGCCAGCACCGGCCCAGGGGAGCTGTTTTTT
TRBJ1-6 | TRBV4-1 | NA | TRBD1 | CASSRAFGQGRARSYNSPLHF | TGCGCCAGCAGCCGCGCCTTCGGACAGGGAAGAGCACGCTCCTATAATTCACCCCTCCACTTT
TRBJ2-3 | TRBV9 | few | NA | CASSSPDTDTQYF | TGTGCCAGCAGCAGCCCAGACACAGATACGCAGTATTTT
TRBJ2-2 | TRBV7-9 | NA | NA | CASSFGGHLTGELFF | TGTGCCAGCAGCTTCGGGGGGCACCTTACCGGGGAGCTGTTTTTT